One and the same sample provided the 25 T cell receptor beta chains below, sequenced in a study of T cell repertoires in cytomegalovirus infection. The antigens these receptors bind are not known. TCRdb recomputed calls from the reads with MiXCR, one row per CDR3 protein. Among some 920,000 distinct CDR3 sequences listed, around 32% were seen once. The specimen was cultured CD8+ T cells from PBMCs, collected from culture after CMV antigen stimulation. The receptors were sampled from a human donor in good health (CMV status not recorded). Some clones in this sample may be carry-over from other donors' samples.

In this sample, this clonotype turned up once. At one boundary the junction diverges from the germline segment, which might be a read error. This chain links TRBV5-1 with TRBJ2-1; 8 bases align to TRBD2. The CDR3 runs to 13 residues. Germline V gene lookup returns CDR1 SGHRS and CDR2 YFSETQ. CDR3 DNA sequence: TGCGCCAGCAGCTTGGCGGCCCGGGAGGGGATGCTCTTC. This codes for CASSLAAREGMLF.

The DNA for the CDR3 is TGCAGTGCTAGAGAATACAGGGAAAAGGACACCGGGGAGCTGTTTTTT. Its translation is CSAREYREKDTGELFF. This rearrangement joins TRBV20-1 to TRBJ2-2, with a tentative D call TRBD1 (6 bases). CDR1 and CDR2 (germline): DFQATT, SNEGSKA (reference sequence). V lost 0 bases to trimming and J lost 3 bases, with 14 bases between them. CDR3 length equals 16 residues.

This chain links TRBV6-6 with TRBJ2-2; 7 bases match TRBD2. Germline-derived CDR1 and CDR2 are MNHNY and SVGAGI (reference sequence). J gave up 5 bases and V 7 bases, and 7 bases lay outside the gene matches. The CDR3 contains 14 residues. The CDR3 DNA sequence: TGTGCCAGCACATTAGGGGAGGGGACCGGGGAGCTGTTTTTT. Protein sequence: CASTLGEGTGELFF.

This clonotype was detected only a few times. The chain employs TRBV6-1 and TRBJ1-1; the D is unclear. With 4 bases removed from V and 0 bases from J, the gap between germline ends came to 9 bases. Germline CDR1 is MNHNS and CDR2 is SASEGT. The CDR3 contains 14 residues. The CDR3 loop reads CASSVFSMNTEAFF. CDR3 sequence (DNA): TGTGCCAGCAGTGTGTTCAGCATGAACACTGAAGCTTTCTTT.

The chain couples TRBV11-2 to TRBJ2-7; D is perhaps TRBD1 or TRBD2 (6 bases each). V was trimmed by 5 bases and J by 4 bases, leaving 18 bases between them. The CDR3 runs to 15 residues. CDR1 SGHAT and CDR2 FQNNGV come from the germline V gene. The CDR3 reads CASSLIRGAPYEQYV. The CDR3, as DNA: TGTGCCAGCAGCCTTATAAGGGGGGCGCCTTACGAGCAGTACGTC.

The genes are TRBV6-2 or TRBV6-3 and TRBJ2-2, with TRBD2 as a possible D gene (6 bases). CDR1 MNHEY and CDR2 SVGEGT come from the germline V gene. There are 16 residues in the CDR3. The germline V and J ends were trimmed by 2 bases and 4 bases, with 14 bases remaining between them. The CDR3 is CASSYRRGRATGELFF. In DNA form, the CDR3 reads TGTGCCAGCAGTTACAGGCGGGGTCGAGCCACCGGGGAGCTGTTTTTT.

The V gene is TRBV20-1, the J gene TRBJ2-7; 7 nucleotides agree with TRBD1. There are 14 residues in the CDR3. The V gene end was trimmed by 2 bases and the J gene end by 0 bases; junction bases not matched to a gene: 4. CDR1 is DFQATT, CDR2 SNEGSKA, per germline (reference sequence). CDR3 residues: CSARTRDSSYEQYF. In nucleotides, the CDR3 is TGCAGTGCTAGAACCCGGGACAGCTCCTACGAGCAGTACTTC.

V usage is TRBV7-4 and J usage is TRBJ2-1; 8 bases are a match to TRBD2. This CDR3 is 15 amino acids long. V shed 6 bases, J shed 0 bases, and the junction held 4 bases outside the gene matches. Per the germline V gene, CDR1 is SGHVT and CDR2 is SQSDAQ. The CDR3 protein is CASRAGGASYNEQFF. The CDR3 DNA reads as TGTGCCAGCAGGGCCGGGGGGGCCTCCTACAATGAGCAGTTCTTC.

The V and J genes are TRBV7-9 and TRBJ1-2; 7 nucleotides align to TRBD1. The germline V gene has CDR1 SEHNR and CDR2 FQNEAQ (reference sequence). This CDR3 region has 15 residues. The J segment lost 6 bases and the V segment lost 5 bases, leaving 12 bases of the junction unmatched. This CDR3 reads CASSITGAGDNGYTF. The DNA for the CDR3 is TGTGCCAGCAGCATTACAGGGGCTGGGGACAATGGCTACACCTTC.

This clonotype was recorded many times. This rearrangement joins TRBV7-3 to TRBJ2-2; D is perhaps TRBD1 (6 bases). V lost 3 bases and J lost 4, with 21 bases in between. CDR3 length: 18 amino acids. Looked up from germline, CDR1 is SGHTA and CDR2 is FQGTGA. CDR3 residues: CASSFAPGGGRGTGELFF. CDR3 coding DNA: TGTGCCAGCAGCTTCGCCCCTGGGGGCGGGCGAGGCACCGGGGAGCTGTTTTTT.

The chain is built from TRBV7-6 and TRBJ2-5; D is undetermined. This CDR3 region has 14 residues. Germline CDR1 and CDR2: SGHVS and FNYEAQ. V lost 3 bases to trimming and J lost 2 bases, with 10 bases between them. CDR3 protein: CASSFNRTQETQYF. The CDR3 bases are TGTGCCAGCAGCTTTAACAGAACTCAAGAGACCCAGTACTTC.

V gene TRBV7-3 combines with J gene TRBJ1-2; no definite D call. The CDR3 covers 12 residues. V was trimmed by 5 bases and J by 8 bases, leaving 12 bases between them. CDR1 is SGHTA and CDR2 is FQGTGA in the germline V gene. CDR3 protein: CASSPPEGGYTF. DNA of the CDR3: TGTGCCAGCAGCCCCCCGGAGGGCGGCTACACCTTC.

This clonotype has more than one count but fewer than ten. The chain couples TRBV4-1 to TRBJ2-7; 9 positions agree with TRBD1. CDR1 is MGHRA, CDR2 YSYEKL, per germline. The CDR3 spans 16 residues. V was clipped by 1 base and J by 2 bases; unmatched bases: 6. The CDR3 region is CASSQGDRDNPYEQYF. CDR3 bases: TGCGCCAGCAGCCAAGGGGACAGGGACAACCCCTACGAGCAGTACTTC.

In this sample, this clonotype turned up a few times. The V and J genes are TRBV12-3 or TRBV12-4 and TRBJ2-7, with 8 bases fitting TRBD1. Trimming took 4 bases from V and 4 from J; bases not matched to a gene: 9. The CDR3 covers 15 residues. Written as DNA, the CDR3 is TGTGCCAGCAGTTCCGCGGACAGGGATCGGTACGAGCAGTACTTC. This codes for CASSSADRDRYEQYF.

The chain carries TRBV5-6 and TRBJ1-2; D is undetermined. V was cut by 5 bases and J by 4 bases, with 15 bases left in between. This CDR3 comprises 14 residues. In germline, CDR1 is SGHDT, CDR2 YYEEEE. CDR3 protein: CASSMGRTIYGYTF. CDR3 bases: TGTGCCAGCAGTATGGGTCGAACAATCTATGGCTACACCTTC.

This chain links TRBV28 with TRBJ2-5; maybe TRBD2 (6 bases). Germline V lookup: CDR1 MDHEN, CDR2 SYDVKM. V was clipped by 3 bases and J by 0 bases, with 17 bases between them. This CDR3 is 17 amino acids long. CDR3 amino acids: CASSFGRGTVYQETQYF. The DNA of the CDR3 is TGTGCCAGCAGTTTCGGTCGGGGGACCGTTTACCAAGAGACCCAGTACTTC. The whole variable domain, filled in from reference TRBV28 and TRBJ2-5, reads DVKVTQSSRYLVKRTGEKVFLECVQDMDHENMFWYRQDPGLGLRLIYFSYDVKMKEKGDIPEGYSVSREKKERFSLILESASTNQTSMYLCASSFGRGTVYQETQYFGPGTRLLVL.

The chain uses TRBV7-9 and TRBJ1-4; a weak D match, TRBD1 (6 bases). Germline V gene sequence: CDR1 SEHNR, CDR2 FQNEAQ (reference sequence). Trimming shortened V by 5 bases and J by 10 bases, and 14 bases separated the two germline ends. This CDR3 contains 13 residues. CDR3 residues: CASSHYLRGKLFF. For the CDR3, the DNA is TGTGCCAGCAGCCATTACCTCAGGGGAAAACTGTTTTTT. Based on the CDR3 plus reference TRBV7-9 and TRBJ1-4, the full variable domain is DTGVSQNPRHKITKRGQNVTFRCDPISEHNRLYWYRQTLGQGPEFLTYFQNEAQLEKSRLLSDRFSAERPKGSFSTLEIQRTEQGDSAMYLCASSHYLRGKLFFGSGTQLSVL.

This chain uses TRBV12-5 with TRBJ2-2; 8 bases map to TRBD2. The V and J ends lost 2 bases and 7 bases, in that order; junction bases with no gene match: 3. Germline loops: CDR1 LGHNT, CDR2 FRNRAP. The CDR3 is made up of 14 amino acids. Here the CDR3 DNA reads TGTGCTAGTGGTTTGCGGGGGGGAGTCGGGGAGCTGTTTTTT. Translation gives CASGLRGGVGELFF.

In regard to this clonotype: Relative to the germline gene, one junction end is altered; a read error may explain this. This chain uses TRBV7-6 with TRBJ1-5, with TRBD1 matching 9 bases. The CDR3 contains 17 residues. CDR1 is SGHVS and CDR2 is FNYEAQ in the germline V gene. CDR3 region: CANSSNSGTGIDQPQHF. The CDR3, as DNA: TGTGCCAACAGCTCTAATTCCGGGACAGGGATCGATCAGCCCCAGCATTTT.

This clonotype was found a few times. The gene calls are TRBV4-3 and TRBJ2-1; D possibly corresponds to TRBD2 (5 bases). CDR1 and CDR2 (germline): LGHNA, YSLEER. This CDR3 spans 13 amino acids. Trimming removed 0 bases at V and 7 bases at J, with 7 bases between. Here the CDR3 DNA reads TGCGCCAGCAGCCAAGATTCGGGAAATGAGCAGTTCTTC. As protein: CASSQDSGNEQFF.

The V and J genes are TRBV5-8 and TRBJ2-7, with D unresolved. CDR1 SGHTS and CDR2 YDEGEE come from the germline V gene. CDR3 size: 10 residues. The V end was cut by 1 base, the J end by 5 bases, with 1 base between. The CDR3 nucleotides are TGTGCCAGCAGCTTGCACGAGCAGTACGTC. Translation: CASSLHEQYV.

V usage is TRBV6-4 and J usage is TRBJ2-2; TRBD2 matches at 10 bases. The junction had 4 bases not matched to a gene; V was cut back by 5 bases and J by 1 base. Germline V gives CDR1 MRHNA, CDR2 SNTAGT. This CDR3 comprises 16 residues. DNA of the CDR3: TGTGCCAGCAGTACCACTAGCGGGGTGAACACCGGGGAGCTGTTTTTT. This encodes CASSTTSGVNTGELFF.

In its sample, this clonotype was seen a few times. J is TRBJ1-2 and V is TRBV7-8, with a tentative D call TRBD1 (6 bases). The CDR3 has 12 residues. Germline loops: CDR1 SGHVS, CDR2 FQNEAQ. Trimming left V 4 bases short and J 7 bases short, with 10 bases between. CDR3 sequence: CASSSRTAGYTF. Written as DNA, the CDR3 is TGTGCCAGCAGCTCGCGGACAGCTGGCTACACCTTC.

This clonotype was recorded a few times. V is TRBV7-8 and J is TRBJ2-7; D is perhaps TRBD1 (5 bases). Per germline, CDR1 SGHVS and CDR2 FQNEAQ. V was cut by 6 bases and J by 6 bases, with 15 bases left in between. The CDR3 totals 13 residues. CDR3: CASSLQGSPEQYV. As DNA, the CDR3 is TGTGCCAGCAGTTTGCAGGGTTCCCCCGAGCAGTACGTC.

This clonotype came up a few times. V usage is TRBV27 and J usage is TRBJ2-3; 9 bases are shared with TRBD1. Germline CDR1 and CDR2: MNHEY and SMNVEV (reference sequence). Losses at the gene ends were 5 bases for V and 5 bases for J; bases not matched to a gene: 14. The CDR3 extends over 17 amino acids. The CDR3 DNA is TGTGCCAGCAGTCCCCGGACAGGGGTTTTAAGAGGAGATACGCAGTATTTT. Translating gives CASSPRTGVLRGDTQYF.